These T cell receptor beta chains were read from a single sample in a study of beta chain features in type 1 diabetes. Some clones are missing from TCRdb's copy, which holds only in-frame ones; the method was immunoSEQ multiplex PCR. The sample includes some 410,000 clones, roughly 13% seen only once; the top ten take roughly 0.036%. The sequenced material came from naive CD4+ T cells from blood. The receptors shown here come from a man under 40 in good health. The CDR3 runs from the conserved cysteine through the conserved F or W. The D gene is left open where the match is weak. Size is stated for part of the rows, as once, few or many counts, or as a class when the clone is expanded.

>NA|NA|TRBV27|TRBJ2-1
CASSLYPLGGGTYNEQFF
TGTGCCAGCAGTCTATACCCCCTAGGGGGAGGGACCTACAATGAGCAGTTCTTC
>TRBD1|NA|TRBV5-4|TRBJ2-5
CASTPEGQVVGETQYF
TGTGCCAGCACCCCAGAGGGACAGGTCGTCGGGGAGACCCAGTACTTC
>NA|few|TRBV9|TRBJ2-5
CASSSPRETQYF
TGTGCCAGCAGCTCTCCCCGAGAGACCCAGTACTTC
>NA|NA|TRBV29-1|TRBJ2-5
CSVASGFQETQYF
TGCAGCGTTGCCAGCGGGTTCCAAGAGACCCAGTACTTC
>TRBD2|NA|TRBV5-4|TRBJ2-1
CASSLRGGPSYNEQFF
TGTGCCAGCAGCTTGCGCGGGGGGCCCTCCTACAATGAGCAGTTCTTC
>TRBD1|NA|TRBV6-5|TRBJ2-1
CASSRTGAYEQFF
TGTGCCAGCAGCCGGACAGGGGCATACGAGCAGTTCTTC
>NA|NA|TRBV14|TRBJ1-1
CASSAIMGGNTEAFF
TGTGCCAGCAGCGCCATAATGGGCGGGAACACTGAAGCTTTCTTT
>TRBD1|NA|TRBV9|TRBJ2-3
CASSVGQGVADTQYF
TGTGCCAGCAGCGTAGGACAGGGGGTTGCAGATACGCAGTATTTT
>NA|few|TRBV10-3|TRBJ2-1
CAIGTREQFF
TGTGCCATTGGGACAAGGGAGCAGTTCTTC
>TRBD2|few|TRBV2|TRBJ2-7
CASSTGLAGLPYEQYF
TGTGCCAGCAGTACCGGACTAGCGGGGCTTCCCTACGAGCAGTACTTC
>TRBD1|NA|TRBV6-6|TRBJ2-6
CASRSRDRSGANVLTF
TGTGCCAGCCGTTCCCGGGACAGGTCTGGGGCCAACGTCCTGACTTTC
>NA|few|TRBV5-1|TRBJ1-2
CASSLMGTPSNYGYTF
TGCGCCAGCAGCTTGATGGGGACCCCCTCCAACTATGGCTACACCTTC
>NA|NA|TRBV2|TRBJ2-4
CASSVYLKNIQYF
TGTGCCAGCTCTGTCTACCTTAAAAACATTCAGTACTTC
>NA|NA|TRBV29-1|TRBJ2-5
CSVVGQETQYF
TGCAGCGTTGTAGGGCAGGAGACCCAGTACTTC
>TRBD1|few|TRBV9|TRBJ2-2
CASSVLGQGNTGELFF
TGTGCCAGCAGCGTCCTCGGACAGGGGAACACCGGGGAGCTGTTTTTT
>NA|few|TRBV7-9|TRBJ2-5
CASSFRETQYF
TGTGCCAGCAGCTTTCGTGAGACCCAGTACTTC
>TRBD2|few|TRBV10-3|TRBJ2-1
CATAGTSGPSEQFF
TGTGCCACCGCCGGGACTAGCGGGCCCAGTGAGCAGTTCTTC
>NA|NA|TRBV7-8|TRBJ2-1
CASSLDRAGYNEQFF
TGTGCCAGCAGCTTAGACAGGGCGGGTTACAATGAGCAGTTCTTC
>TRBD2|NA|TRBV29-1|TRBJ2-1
CSVGGRAHNEQFF
TGCAGCGTTGGCGGGAGGGCCCACAATGAGCAGTTCTTC
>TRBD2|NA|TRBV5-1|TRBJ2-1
CASSSRTSGPNNEQFF
TGCGCCAGCAGCAGTAGGACTAGCGGACCTAACAATGAGCAGTTCTTC
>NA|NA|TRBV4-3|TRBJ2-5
CASSQDLGGTQYF
TGCGCCAGCAGCCAAGATCTCGGGGGGACCCAGTACTTC
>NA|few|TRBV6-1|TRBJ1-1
CASSTQRQLNTEAFF
TGTGCCAGCAGTACACAAAGACAGTTGAACACTGAAGCTTTCTTT
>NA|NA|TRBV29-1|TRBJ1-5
CSVRAGVYSNQPQHF
TGCAGCGTTCGGGCAGGGGTATATAGCAATCAGCCCCAGCATTTT
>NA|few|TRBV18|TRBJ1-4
CASSPVAGSNEKLFF
TGTGCCAGCTCACCTGTTGCGGGGTCTAATGAAAAACTGTTTTTT
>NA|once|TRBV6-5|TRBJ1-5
CASSRYRVNQPQHF
TGTGCCAGCAGTAGGTATAGAGTGAATCAGCCCCAGCATTTT
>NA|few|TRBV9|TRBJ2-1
CASSVEQGSYNEQFF
TGTGCCAGCAGCGTAGAGCAGGGCTCCTACAATGAGCAGTTCTTC
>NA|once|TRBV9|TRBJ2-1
CASSVDAGRIYNEQFF
TGTGCCAGCAGCGTAGATGCGGGACGGATCTACAATGAGCAGTTCTTC
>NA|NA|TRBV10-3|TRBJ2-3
CAISELSGAPTDTQYF
TGTGCCATCAGTGAGTTATCGGGGGCCCCCACAGATACGCAGTATTTT
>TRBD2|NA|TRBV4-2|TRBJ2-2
CASSRRLIGTSAGELFF
TGTGCCAGCAGTCGCAGGCTGATCGGGACTAGCGCCGGGGAGCTGTTTTTT
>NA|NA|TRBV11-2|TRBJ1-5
CASSSMGGNQPQHF
TGTGCCAGCAGCTCCATGGGGGGCAATCAGCCCCAGCATTTT
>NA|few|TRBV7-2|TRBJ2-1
CASSPSRDNEQFF
TGTGCCAGCAGCCCTAGCCGGGACAATGAGCAGTTCTTC
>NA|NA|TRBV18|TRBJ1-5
CASSPRGFSNQPQHF
TGTGCCAGCTCACCACGCGGTTTTAGCAATCAGCCCCAGCATTTT
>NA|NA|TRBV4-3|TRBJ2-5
CASSQDRRETQYF
TGCGCCAGCAGCCAAGATCGGCGAGAGACCCAGTACTTC
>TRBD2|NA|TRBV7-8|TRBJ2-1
CASSSIAGISYNEQFF
TGTGCCAGCAGCTCCATAGCGGGAATCTCCTACAATGAGCAGTTCTTC
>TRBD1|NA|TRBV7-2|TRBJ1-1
CASSSAGTGNTEAFF
TGTGCCAGCAGCTCTGCCGGGACAGGGAACACTGAAGCTTTCTTT
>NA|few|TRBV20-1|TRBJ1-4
CSARAEKLFF
TGCAGTGCTAGAGCGGAAAAACTGTTTTTT